Listed here is a single T cell receptor (beta chain). This entry comes from a study of T cell changes during pregnancy in multiple sclerosis. The method was immunoSEQ multiplex PCR; TCRdb's version includes in-frame clones alone and lacks a portion of them. Among about 59,000 clones, about 94% were seen once, and the ten largest hold 2.5% to 3%. The clonotype originates from a female donor with multiple sclerosis, enrolled in a pregnancy study. The sequencing used CD8+ T cells from peripheral blood mononuclear cells, collected after pregnancy.

CDR3 protein: CASSFALAGEDGELFF. The CDR3 nucleotides are TGTGCCAGCAGCTTCGCGCTAGCGGGAGAGGACGGGGAGCTGTTTTTT. V is TRBV5-6 and J is TRBJ2-2, with 10 bases matching TRBD2. The germline V gene encodes CDR1 SGHDT and CDR2 YYEEEE. The CDR3 has 16 residues. With 2 bases clipped from V and 7 bases from J, the junction kept 8 bases outside the gene matches.